Only a few counts were recorded for the clone carrying this T cell receptor beta chain. Its cognate antigen is unknown. The data were obtained in a study of T cells in Graves' hyperthyroidism and ophthalmopathy. Study-level findings and limits: Ophthalmopathy was separated from stable hyperthyroidism by a 13 V-J model.

The CDR3 consists of 13 residues. The V gene lost 0 bases and the J gene lost 7 bases, with 7 bases spanning the gap. CDR1 and CDR2 from the germline V gene are SGDLS and YYNGEE. TCR beta CDR3 regions were amplified from RNA. The HTBI primer set drove a first-round RT-PCR of the TCR CDR3. A single record per CDR3 protein comes from TCRdb applying MiXCR to the multiplex PCR reads. The sample consists of about 500,000 distinct CDR3 sequences, about a sixth of them appearing once. V is TRBV9 and J is TRBJ1-4, with D possibly matching TRBD1 (5 bases). This sequence was found in a woman aged 18-29 years with Graves' hyperthyroidism. Specimen: blood. The CDR3 DNA reads as TGTGCCAGCAGCGTAGGGGGGTCTGAAAAACTGTTTTTT. This translates into CASSVGGSEKLFF.